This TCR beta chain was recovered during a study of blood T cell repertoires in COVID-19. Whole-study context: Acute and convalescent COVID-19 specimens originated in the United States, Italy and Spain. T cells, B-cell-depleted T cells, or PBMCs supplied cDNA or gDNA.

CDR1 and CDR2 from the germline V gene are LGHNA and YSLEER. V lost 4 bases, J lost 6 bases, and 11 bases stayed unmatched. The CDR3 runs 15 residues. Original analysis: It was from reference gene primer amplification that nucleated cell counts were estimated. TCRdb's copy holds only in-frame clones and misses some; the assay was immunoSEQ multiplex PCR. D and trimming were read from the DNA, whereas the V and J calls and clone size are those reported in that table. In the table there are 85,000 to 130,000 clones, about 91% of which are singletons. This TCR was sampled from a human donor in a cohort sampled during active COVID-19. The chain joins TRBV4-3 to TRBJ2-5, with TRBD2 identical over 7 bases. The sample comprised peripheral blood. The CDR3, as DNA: TGCGCCAGCAGCCCACTAGCGAGGAACGGACAGACCCAGTACTTC. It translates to CASSPLARNGQTQYF.